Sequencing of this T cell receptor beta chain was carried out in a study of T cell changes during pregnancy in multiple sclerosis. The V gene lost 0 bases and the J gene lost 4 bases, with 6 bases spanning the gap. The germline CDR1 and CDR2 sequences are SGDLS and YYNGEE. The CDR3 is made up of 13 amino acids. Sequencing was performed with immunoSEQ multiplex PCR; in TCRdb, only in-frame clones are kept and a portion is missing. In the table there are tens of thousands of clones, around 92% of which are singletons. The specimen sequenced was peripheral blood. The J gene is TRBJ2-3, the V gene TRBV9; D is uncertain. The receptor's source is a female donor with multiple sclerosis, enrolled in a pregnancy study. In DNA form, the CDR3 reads TGTGCCAGCAGCGTAGGGGATCCAGATACGCAGTATTTT. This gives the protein CASSVGDPDTQYF. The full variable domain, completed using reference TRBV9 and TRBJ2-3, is DSGVTQTPKHLITATGQRVTLRCSPRSGDLSVYWYQQSLDQGLQFLIQYYNGEERAKGNILERFSAQQFPDLHSELNLSSLELGDSALYFCASSVGDPDTQYFGPGTRLTVL.